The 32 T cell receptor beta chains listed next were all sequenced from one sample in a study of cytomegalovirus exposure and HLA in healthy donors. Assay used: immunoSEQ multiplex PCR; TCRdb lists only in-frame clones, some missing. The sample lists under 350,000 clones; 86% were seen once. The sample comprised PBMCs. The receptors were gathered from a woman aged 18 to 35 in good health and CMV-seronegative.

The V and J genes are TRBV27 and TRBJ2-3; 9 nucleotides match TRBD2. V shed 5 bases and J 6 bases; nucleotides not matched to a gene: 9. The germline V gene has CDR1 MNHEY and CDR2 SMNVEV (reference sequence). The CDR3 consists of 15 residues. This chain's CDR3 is CASSVSGRLEDTQYF. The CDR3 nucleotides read TGTGCCAGCAGTGTAAGCGGGAGGTTGGAGGATACGCAGTATTTT.

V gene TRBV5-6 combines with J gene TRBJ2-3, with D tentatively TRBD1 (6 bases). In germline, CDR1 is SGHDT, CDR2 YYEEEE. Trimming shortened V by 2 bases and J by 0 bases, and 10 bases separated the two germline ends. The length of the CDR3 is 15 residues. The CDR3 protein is CASSFTGRSTDTQYF. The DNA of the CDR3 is TGTGCCAGCAGCTTTACAGGGCGTAGCACAGATACGCAGTATTTT.

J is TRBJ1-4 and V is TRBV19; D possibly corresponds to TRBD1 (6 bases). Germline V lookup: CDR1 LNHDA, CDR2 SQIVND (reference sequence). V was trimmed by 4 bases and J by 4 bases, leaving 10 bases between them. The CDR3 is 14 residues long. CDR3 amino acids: CASSRQAYNEKLFF. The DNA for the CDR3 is TGTGCCAGTAGTAGACAGGCCTATAATGAAAAACTGTTTTTT.

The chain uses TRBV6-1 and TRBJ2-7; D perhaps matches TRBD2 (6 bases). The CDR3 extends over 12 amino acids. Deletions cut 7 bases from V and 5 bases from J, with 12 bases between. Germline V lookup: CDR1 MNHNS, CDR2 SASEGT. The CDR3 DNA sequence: TGTGCCAGCACCCCGCGGGAAAACGAGCAGTACTTC. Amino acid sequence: CASTPRENEQYF.

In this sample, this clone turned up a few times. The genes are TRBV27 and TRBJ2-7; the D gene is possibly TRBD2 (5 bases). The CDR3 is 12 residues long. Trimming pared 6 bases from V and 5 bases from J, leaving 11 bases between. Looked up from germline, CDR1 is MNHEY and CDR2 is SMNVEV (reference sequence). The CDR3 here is CASRTGINEQYF. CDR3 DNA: TGTGCCAGCAGAACCGGGATAAACGAGCAGTACTTC.

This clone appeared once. CDR3 protein: CASSRGHPEAFF. The CDR3 region has the DNA TGTGCCAGCAGCCGCGGACATCCTGAAGCTTTCTTT. The chain recombines TRBV4-2 with TRBJ1-1; possible D gene TRBD1, 5 bases. Per the germline V gene, CDR1 is LGHNA and CDR2 is YNFKEQ. The CDR3 totals 12 residues. Trimming shortened V by 4 bases and J by 6 bases, and 9 bases separated the two germline ends.

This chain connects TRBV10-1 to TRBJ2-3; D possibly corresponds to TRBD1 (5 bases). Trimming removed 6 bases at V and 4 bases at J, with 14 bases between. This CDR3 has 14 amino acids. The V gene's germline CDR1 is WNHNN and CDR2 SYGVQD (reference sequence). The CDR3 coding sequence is TGCGCCAGCAGGTCCGGACACCAGGCAGATACGCAGTATTTT. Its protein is CASRSGHQADTQYF.

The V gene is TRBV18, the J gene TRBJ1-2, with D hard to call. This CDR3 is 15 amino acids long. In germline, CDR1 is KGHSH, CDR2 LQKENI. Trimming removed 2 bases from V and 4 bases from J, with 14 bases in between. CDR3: CASSPDQALGYGYTF. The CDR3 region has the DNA TGTGCCAGCTCACCAGACCAGGCGTTGGGCTATGGCTACACCTTC.

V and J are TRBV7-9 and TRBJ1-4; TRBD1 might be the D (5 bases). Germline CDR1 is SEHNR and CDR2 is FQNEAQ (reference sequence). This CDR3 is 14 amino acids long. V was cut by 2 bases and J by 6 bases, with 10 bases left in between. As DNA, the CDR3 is TGTGCCAGCAGCTTAAAGGGGCCGGATGAAAAACTGTTTTTT. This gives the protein CASSLKGPDEKLFF.

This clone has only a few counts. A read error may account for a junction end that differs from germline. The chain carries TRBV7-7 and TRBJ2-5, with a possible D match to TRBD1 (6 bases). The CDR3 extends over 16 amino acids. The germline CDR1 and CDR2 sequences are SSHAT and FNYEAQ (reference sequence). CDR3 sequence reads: CASSLRTAKYQETQYF. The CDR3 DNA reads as TGTGCTAGCAGCTTAAGGACAGCAAAGTACCAAGAGACCCAGTACTTC. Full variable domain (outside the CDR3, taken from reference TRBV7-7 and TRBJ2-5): GAGVSQSPRYKVTKRGQDVTLRCDPISSHATLYWYQQALGQGPEFLTYFNYEAQPDKSGLPSDRFSAERPEGSISTLTIQRTEQRDSAMYRCASSLRTAKYQETQYFGPGTRLLVL.

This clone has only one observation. The CDR3, as DNA: TGCGCCAGCAGCTTATCCCGGGACTCATCCTACGAGCAGTACTTC. It encodes CASSLSRDSSYEQYF. The V and J genes are TRBV5-1 and TRBJ2-7, with D perhaps matching TRBD2 (6 bases). The CDR3 sequence is 15 residues long. V was cut by 2 bases and J by 1 base, with 13 bases left in between. Germline V CDR1 and CDR2: SGHRS, YFSETQ.

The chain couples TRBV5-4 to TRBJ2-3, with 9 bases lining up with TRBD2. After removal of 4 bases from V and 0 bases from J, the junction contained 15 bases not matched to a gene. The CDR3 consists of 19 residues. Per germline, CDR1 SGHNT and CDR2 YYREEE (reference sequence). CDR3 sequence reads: CASSLRGSSGTPSTDTQYF. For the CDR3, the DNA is TGTGCCAGCAGCCTTAGAGGGTCTAGCGGGACCCCTAGCACAGATACGCAGTATTTT.

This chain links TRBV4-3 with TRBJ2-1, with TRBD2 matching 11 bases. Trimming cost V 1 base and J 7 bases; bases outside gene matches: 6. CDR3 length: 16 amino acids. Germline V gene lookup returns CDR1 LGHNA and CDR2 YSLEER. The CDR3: CASSQAFSGGANEQFF. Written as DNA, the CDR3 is TGCGCCAGCAGCCAAGCCTTTAGCGGGGGGGCAAATGAGCAGTTCTTC.

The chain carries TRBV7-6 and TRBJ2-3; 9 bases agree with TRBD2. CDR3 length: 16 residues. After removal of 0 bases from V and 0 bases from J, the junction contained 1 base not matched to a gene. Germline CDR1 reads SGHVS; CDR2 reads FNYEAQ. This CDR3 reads CASSLASGGSTDTQYF. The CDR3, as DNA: TGTGCCAGCAGCTTAGCAAGCGGGGGGAGCACAGATACGCAGTATTTT. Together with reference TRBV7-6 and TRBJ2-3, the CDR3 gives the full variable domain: GAGVSQSPRYKVTKRGQDVALRCDPISGHVSLYWYRQALGQGPEFLTYFNYEAQQDKSGLPNDRFSAERPEGSISTLTIQRTEQRDSAMYRCASSLASGGSTDTQYFGPGTRLTVL.

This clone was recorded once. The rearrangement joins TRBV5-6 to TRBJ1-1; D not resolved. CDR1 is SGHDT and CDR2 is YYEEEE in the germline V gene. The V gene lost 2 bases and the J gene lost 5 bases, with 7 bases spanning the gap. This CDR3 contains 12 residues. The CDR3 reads CASSFGPTEAFF. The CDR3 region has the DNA TGTGCCAGCAGCTTTGGGCCGACTGAAGCTTTCTTT.

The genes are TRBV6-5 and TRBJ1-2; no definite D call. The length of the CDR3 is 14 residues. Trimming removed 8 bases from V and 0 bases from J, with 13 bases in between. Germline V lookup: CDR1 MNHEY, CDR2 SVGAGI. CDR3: CASGRATSNYGYTF. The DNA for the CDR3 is TGTGCCAGCGGGAGGGCAACTTCTAACTATGGCTACACCTTC.

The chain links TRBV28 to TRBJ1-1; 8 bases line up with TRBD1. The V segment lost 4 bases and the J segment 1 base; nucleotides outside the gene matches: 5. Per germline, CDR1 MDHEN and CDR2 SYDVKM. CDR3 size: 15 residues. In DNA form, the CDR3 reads TGTGCCAGCAGTTCTACCGGGACAGGGAACACTGAAGCTTTCTTT. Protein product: CASSSTGTGNTEAFF.

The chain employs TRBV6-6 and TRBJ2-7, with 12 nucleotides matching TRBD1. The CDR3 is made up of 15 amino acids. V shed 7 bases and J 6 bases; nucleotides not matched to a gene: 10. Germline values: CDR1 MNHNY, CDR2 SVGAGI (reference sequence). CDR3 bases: TGTGCCAGCACTAAAACCGGGACAGGGGGCCGCGAGCAGTACTTC. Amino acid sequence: CASTKTGTGGREQYF.

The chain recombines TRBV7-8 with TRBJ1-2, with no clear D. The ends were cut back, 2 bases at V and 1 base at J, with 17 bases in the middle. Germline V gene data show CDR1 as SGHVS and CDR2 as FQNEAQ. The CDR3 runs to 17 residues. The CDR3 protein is CASSLSRVEDYNYGYTF. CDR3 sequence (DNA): TGTGCCAGCAGCTTATCCCGGGTAGAGGACTATAACTATGGCTACACCTTC.

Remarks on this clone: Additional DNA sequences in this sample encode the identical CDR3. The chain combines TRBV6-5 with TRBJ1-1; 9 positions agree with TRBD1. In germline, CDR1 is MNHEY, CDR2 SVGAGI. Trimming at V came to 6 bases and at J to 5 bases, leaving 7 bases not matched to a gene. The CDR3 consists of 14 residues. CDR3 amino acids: CASSYRGRRTEAFF. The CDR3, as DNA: TGTGCCAGCAGCTACAGGGGGCGAAGAACTGAAGCTTTCTTT.

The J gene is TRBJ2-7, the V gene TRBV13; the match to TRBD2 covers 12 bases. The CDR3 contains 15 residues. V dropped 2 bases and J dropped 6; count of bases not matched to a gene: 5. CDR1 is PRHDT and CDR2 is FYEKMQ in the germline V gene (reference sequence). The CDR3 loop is CASSLPGLAGVEQYF. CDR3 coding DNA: TGTGCCAGCAGCTTACCGGGACTAGCGGGCGTCGAGCAGTACTTC.

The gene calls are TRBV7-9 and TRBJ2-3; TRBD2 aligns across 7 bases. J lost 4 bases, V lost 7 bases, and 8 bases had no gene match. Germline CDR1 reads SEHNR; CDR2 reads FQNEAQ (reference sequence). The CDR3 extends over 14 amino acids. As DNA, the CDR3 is TGTGCCAGCACCCGGACTAGTGGGGCAGATACGCAGTATTTT. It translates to CASTRTSGADTQYF.

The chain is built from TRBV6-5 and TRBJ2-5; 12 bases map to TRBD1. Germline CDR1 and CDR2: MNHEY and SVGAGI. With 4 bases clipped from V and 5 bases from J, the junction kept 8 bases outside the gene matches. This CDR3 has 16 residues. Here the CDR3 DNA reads TGTGCCAGCAGTTTCCTCGGGACAGGGGGCCTCGAGACCCAGTACTTC. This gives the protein CASSFLGTGGLETQYF.

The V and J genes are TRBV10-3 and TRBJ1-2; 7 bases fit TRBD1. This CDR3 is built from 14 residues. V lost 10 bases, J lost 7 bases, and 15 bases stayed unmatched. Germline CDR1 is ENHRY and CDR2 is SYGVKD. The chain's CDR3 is CATEPTGNGGGYTF. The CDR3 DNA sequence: TGTGCCACTGAACCGACAGGGAACGGAGGTGGCTACACCTTC.

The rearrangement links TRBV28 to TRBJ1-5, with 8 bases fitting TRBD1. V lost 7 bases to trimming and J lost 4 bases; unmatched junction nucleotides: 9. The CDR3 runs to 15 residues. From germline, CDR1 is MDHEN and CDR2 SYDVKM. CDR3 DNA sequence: TGTGCCAGCACCAGAGGACAGGGACTAAATCAGCCCCAGCATTTT. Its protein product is CASTRGQGLNQPQHF.

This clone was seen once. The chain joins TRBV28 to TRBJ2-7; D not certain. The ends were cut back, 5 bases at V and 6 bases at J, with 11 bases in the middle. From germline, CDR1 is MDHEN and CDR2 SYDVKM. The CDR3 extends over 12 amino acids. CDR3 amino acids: CASSPANGEQYF. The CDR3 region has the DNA TGTGCCAGCAGTCCCGCCAACGGCGAGCAGTACTTC.

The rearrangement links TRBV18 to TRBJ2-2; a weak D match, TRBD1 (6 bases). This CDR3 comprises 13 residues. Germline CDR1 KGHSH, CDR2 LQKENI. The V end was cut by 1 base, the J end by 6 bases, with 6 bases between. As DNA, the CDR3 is TGTGCCAGCTCACCACAGGGGGCCGGGGAGCTGTTTTTT. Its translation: CASSPQGAGELFF.

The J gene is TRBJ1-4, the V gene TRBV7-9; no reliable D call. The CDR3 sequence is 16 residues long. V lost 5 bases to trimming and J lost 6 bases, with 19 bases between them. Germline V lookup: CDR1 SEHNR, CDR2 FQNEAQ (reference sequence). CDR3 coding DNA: TGTGCCAGCAGCCCACTGGGTGAGAGGGATGATGAAAAACTGTTTTTT. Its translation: CASSPLGERDDEKLFF.

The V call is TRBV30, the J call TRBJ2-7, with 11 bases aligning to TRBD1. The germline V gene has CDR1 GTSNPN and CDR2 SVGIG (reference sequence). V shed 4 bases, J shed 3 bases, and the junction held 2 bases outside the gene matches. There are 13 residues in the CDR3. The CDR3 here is CAWTGTGGYEQYF. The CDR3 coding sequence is TGTGCCTGGACCGGGACAGGGGGCTACGAGCAGTACTTC.

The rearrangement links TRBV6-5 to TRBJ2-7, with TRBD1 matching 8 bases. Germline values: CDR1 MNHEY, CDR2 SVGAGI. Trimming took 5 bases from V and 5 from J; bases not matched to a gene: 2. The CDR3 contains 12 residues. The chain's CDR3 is CASSGQGHEQYF. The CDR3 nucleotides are TGTGCCAGCAGTGGACAGGGTCACGAGCAGTACTTC.

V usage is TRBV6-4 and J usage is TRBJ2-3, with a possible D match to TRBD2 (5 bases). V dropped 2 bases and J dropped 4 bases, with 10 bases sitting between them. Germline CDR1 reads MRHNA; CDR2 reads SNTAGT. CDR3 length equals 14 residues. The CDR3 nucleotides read TGTGCCAGCAGTGACGGCCAGGAGGCAGATACGCAGTATTTT. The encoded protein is CASSDGQEADTQYF.

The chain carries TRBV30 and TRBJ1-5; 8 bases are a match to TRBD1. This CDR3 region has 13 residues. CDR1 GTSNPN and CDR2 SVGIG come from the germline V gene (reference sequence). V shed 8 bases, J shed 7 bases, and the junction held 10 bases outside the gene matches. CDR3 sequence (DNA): TGTGCCCCGACCCCAGGGGGCGACCAGCCCCAGCATTTT. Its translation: CAPTPGGDQPQHF.